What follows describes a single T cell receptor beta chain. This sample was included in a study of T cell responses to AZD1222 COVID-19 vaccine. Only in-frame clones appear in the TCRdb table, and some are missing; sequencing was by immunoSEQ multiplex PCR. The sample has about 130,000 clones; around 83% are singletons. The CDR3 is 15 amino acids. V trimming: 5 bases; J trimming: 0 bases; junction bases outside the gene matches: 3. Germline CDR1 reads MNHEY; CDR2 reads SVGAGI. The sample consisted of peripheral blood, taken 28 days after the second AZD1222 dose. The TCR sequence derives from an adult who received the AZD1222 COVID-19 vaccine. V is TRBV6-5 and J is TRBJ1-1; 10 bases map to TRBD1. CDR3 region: CASSPGTGVNTEAFF. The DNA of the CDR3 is TGTGCCAGCAGTCCCGGGACAGGGGTGAACACTGAAGCTTTCTTT.